This TCR beta chain was obtained from a study of neurological immune-mediated disorders. This clonotype was picked up many times. A single record per CDR3 protein comes from TCRdb applying MiXCR to the 5' RACE reads. The sample has about 38,000 distinct CDR3 sequences, approximately 5% seen once. The CDR3 is 16 residues long. Germline CDR1 and CDR2: LGHNA and YNFKEQ. The ends were cut back, 0 bases at V and 6 bases at J, with 12 bases in the middle. The study drew its healthy controls from blood bank volunteers in Maryland, USA. Libraries from sorted cells each used about 990,000 CD4+ or CD8+ T cells. The chain uses TRBV4-2 and TRBJ1-6, with D unclear. The clonotype originates from a man aged 18 to 35 in good health. The sequencing sample was made of CD4+ T cells from blood. This CDR3 is CASSQDPAGANSPLHF. The CDR3 DNA sequence: TGTGCCAGCAGCCAAGATCCCGCAGGAGCTAATTCACCCCTCCACTTT.